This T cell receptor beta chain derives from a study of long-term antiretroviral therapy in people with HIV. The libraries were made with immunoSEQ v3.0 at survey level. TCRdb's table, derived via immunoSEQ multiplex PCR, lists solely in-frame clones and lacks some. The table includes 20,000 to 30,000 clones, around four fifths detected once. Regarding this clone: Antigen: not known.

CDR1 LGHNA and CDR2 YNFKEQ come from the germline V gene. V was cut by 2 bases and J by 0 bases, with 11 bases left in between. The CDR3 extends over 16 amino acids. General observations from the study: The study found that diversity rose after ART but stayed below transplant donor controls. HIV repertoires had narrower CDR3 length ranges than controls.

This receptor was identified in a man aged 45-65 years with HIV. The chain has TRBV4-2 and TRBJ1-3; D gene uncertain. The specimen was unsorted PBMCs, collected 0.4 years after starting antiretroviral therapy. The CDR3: CASSQHLQFSGNTIYF. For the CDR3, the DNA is TGTGCCAGCAGCCAACACCTACAGTTCTCTGGAAACACCATATATTTT.